This T cell receptor (beta chain) was identified in a study of T-cell reconstitution after alpha-beta-depleted transplantation in children. This clonotype occurred a few times. Trimming shortened V by 4 bases and J by 2 bases, and 12 bases separated the two germline ends. The CDR3 consists of 14 residues. Looked up from germline, CDR1 is MDHEN and CDR2 is SYDVKM. Preparing the TCRbeta library involved the use of unique molecular identifiers. MiXCR was run by TCRdb on the PCR reads, yielding one entry per CDR3 protein. The sample shows almost 400,000 distinct CDR3 sequences, roughly 22% of them seen only once.

Sequencing used PBMCs from the stem cell graft donor, obtained from the stem cell graft. This rearrangement joins TRBV28 to TRBJ2-7, with D maybe TRBD1 (5 bases). The sequence derives from a human donor who donated a stem cell graft to a child with acute myeloid leukemia. CDR3 in amino acids: CASSSYRSPYEQYF. The DNA of the CDR3 is TGTGCCAGCAGTTCATACAGGTCCCCCTACGAGCAGTACTTC.